This is a list of T cell receptor beta chains from one sample in a study of blood T cell repertoires in COVID-19. Measured with immunoSEQ multiplex PCR; TCRdb has only the in-frame clones, and not every one. Of about 400,000 clones in the sample, nearly 90% were seen once. The specimen sequenced was PBMCs or T cells enriched from blood (not recorded which). The origin of the receptors is a middle-aged woman with acute COVID-19. CDR3s include the opening cysteine and the closing phenylalanine or tryptophan. The D gene is left open where the match is weak. Only some rows state a clone size, as once, few, many or a class for expanded clones.

clone_size j_call d_call v_call cdr3_nt cdr3_aa
NA TRBJ1-1 TRBD1 TRBV19 TGTGCCAGTAGTCTACGGGACAGGGGGCCTTCTGAAGCTTTCTTT CASSLRDRGPSEAFF
NA TRBJ2-7 NA TRBV5-4 TGTGCCAGCAGCTTGGTTAGTGGAGCCTACGAGCAGTACTTC CASSLVSGAYEQYF
NA TRBJ1-5 TRBD1 TRBV6-1 TGTGCCAGCAGTGAAGCGTGGGACAGTTATCAGCCCCAGCATTTT CASSEAWDSYQPQHF
NA TRBJ2-1 TRBD2 TRBV25-1 TGTGCCACCGCTAGCGGCTCGTCCTACAATGAGCAGTTCTTC CATASGSSYNEQFF
once TRBJ2-1 NA TRBV6-5 TGTGCCAGCAGTTTCGGCAAACTATACAATGAGCAGTTCTTC CASSFGKLYNEQFF
NA TRBJ1-5 NA TRBV9 TGTGCCAGCAGCGTAAGTTCGGGGAAAAATCAGCCCCAGCATTTT CASSVSSGKNQPQHF
NA TRBJ1-3 NA TRBV29-1 TGCAGCGTTGAAGATGGGGGGACTGGAAACACCATATATTTT CSVEDGGTGNTIYF
NA TRBJ1-2 NA TRBV13 TGTGCCAGCAGCCCCAGGGGCTACGTTGGCTACACCTTC CASSPRGYVGYTF
NA TRBJ2-1 NA TRBV7-9 TGTGCCAGCAGCTTAGGGGGCAACTTCAGGGATGAGCAGTTCTTC CASSLGGNFRDEQFF
NA TRBJ1-6 NA TRBV11-2 TGTGCCAGCAGCTTGGAGAATTCACCCCTCCACTTT CASSLENSPLHF